This entry lists 26 T cell receptor beta chains sequenced from one sample in a study of T cells in Graves' hyperthyroidism and ophthalmopathy. RNA transcripts served as the template for amplifying TCR beta CDR3 regions. TCR CDR3 underwent first-round RT-PCR with the HTBI primer set. In TCRdb, the multiplex PCR reads were re-called with MiXCR into one record per CDR3 protein. Here the sample spans 220,000 or so distinct CDR3 sequences, about 17% being singletons. The sequencing input was blood. The receptors were gathered from a woman aged 18-30 years with Graves' ophthalmopathy.

This clonotype came up many times. The rearrangement joins TRBV6-2 or TRBV6-3 to TRBJ2-3; D gene ambiguous. Germline CDR1 and CDR2: MNHEY and SVGEGT. The V end was cut by 8 bases, the J end by 5 bases, with 38 bases between. This CDR3 is built from 21 residues. The CDR3 region is CASASRQIVRARTAGEDTQYF. In nucleotides, the CDR3 is TGTGCCAGCGCCTCCCGGCAAATAGTCAGAGCCCGCACGGCCGGCGAAGATACGCAGTATTTT.

This clonotype showed up many times. The CDR3 sequence: CASSSLDKNYGYTF. The CDR3 DNA reads as TGTGCCAGCAGCTCCCTAGACAAAAACTATGGCTACACCTTC. The chain has TRBV7-2 and TRBJ1-2; no firm D call. Trimming shortened V by 4 bases and J by 2 bases, and 11 bases separated the two germline ends. The germline V gene encodes CDR1 SGHTA and CDR2 FQGNSA. The CDR3 loop spans 14 amino acids.

The gene calls are TRBV20-1 and TRBJ2-1; 8 bases are shared with TRBD1. Unmatched junction bases numbered 8, after V lost 6 bases and J lost 7 bases. The germline CDR1 and CDR2 sequences are DFQATT and SNEGSKA (reference sequence). The CDR3 extends over 13 amino acids. Here the CDR3 reads CSAPDRGGNEQFF. Written as DNA, the CDR3 is TGCAGTGCCCCCGACAGGGGCGGGAATGAGCAGTTCTTC.

This clonotype was found many times. The chain uses TRBV6-1 and TRBJ2-1; a possible D gene is TRBD1 (5 bases). The germline V gene has CDR1 MNHNS and CDR2 SASEGT. Trimming stripped 2 bases from V and 0 bases from J, with 20 bases between. CDR3 size: 19 residues. The CDR3 DNA reads TGTGCCAGCAGTGAATTGGGGCTTCGAGCCAGGAGCTCCTACAATGAGCAGTTCTTC. Its translation: CASSELGLRARSSYNEQFF.

This clonotype was observed at least ten times. The chain employs TRBV13 and TRBJ1-1; D might be TRBD1 (5 bases). From germline, CDR1 is PRHDT and CDR2 FYEKMQ (reference sequence). V lost 5 bases to trimming and J lost 1 base, with 14 bases between them. The CDR3 sequence is 15 residues long. The CDR3 nucleotides are TGTGCCAGCAGCCTCGGTTTTCAGGGGAACACTGAAGCTTTCTTT. Its protein is CASSLGFQGNTEAFF.

This clonotype was recorded at least ten times. This rearrangement joins TRBV6-5 to TRBJ2-2; the D gene is possibly TRBD2 (6 bases). This CDR3 contains 18 residues. The germline V and J ends were trimmed by 0 bases and 2 bases, with 16 bases remaining between them. The germline CDR1 and CDR2 sequences are MNHEY and SVGAGI. The CDR3 DNA reads TGTGCCAGCAGTTACTCGAGATTCCCGGGGGAAAACACCGGGGAGCTGTTTTTT. Translated, it gives CASSYSRFPGENTGELFF.

This clonotype appeared many times. The CDR3 sequence: CATSTIQHRVEQYF. The CDR3 coding sequence is TGTGCCACCAGCACTATACAACACAGGGTCGAGCAGTACTTC. The chain is built from TRBV15 and TRBJ2-7; TRBD1 is a possible D gene (6 bases). The CDR3 consists of 14 residues. Germline assignment: CDR1 LNHNV and CDR2 YYDKDF (reference sequence). V was clipped by 4 bases and J by 6 bases, with 16 bases between them.

This clonotype is judged medium-sized. The V gene is TRBV11-2, the J gene TRBJ1-1; D uncertain. Germline CDR1 reads SGHAT; CDR2 reads FQNNGV. The CDR3 runs 13 residues. Trimming left V 5 bases short and J 1 base short, with 8 bases between. In DNA form, the CDR3 reads TGTGCCAGCAGCCCCCAGTCGAACACTGAAGCTTTCTTT. It translates to CASSPQSNTEAFF.

The chain combines TRBV7-2 with TRBJ2-3; D is unresolved. The V gene's germline CDR1 is SGHTA and CDR2 FQGNSA. Trimming took 5 bases from V and 2 from J, leaving 8 bases between them. The CDR3 is 13 residues long. The CDR3 DNA reads as TGTGCCAGCAGCCCCGGATACACAGATACGCAGTATTTT. Translated: CASSPGYTDTQYF. Full variable domain (rest looked up from reference TRBV7-2 and TRBJ2-3): GAGVSQSPSNKVTEKGKDVELRCDPISGHTALYWYRQSLGQGLEFLIYFQGNSAPDKSGLPSDRFSAERTGGSVSTLTIQRTQQEDSAVYLCASSPGYTDTQYFGPGTRLTVL.

Turning to this clonotype: Given a much more abundant clone one base away, this may be a read error. The chain couples TRBV6-1 to TRBJ1-3; D might be TRBD1 (5 bases). The length of the CDR3 is 16 residues. Germline V gene lookup returns CDR1 MNHNS and CDR2 SASEGT. The CDR3 sequence: CASSGGNSGSGDTIYF. CDR3 coding DNA: TGTGCCAGCAGTGGGGGCAATTCCGGCTCTGGAGACACCATATATTTT.

This clonotype was counted many times. The chain has TRBV11-1 and TRBJ2-1; possible D gene TRBD2, 5 bases. V lost 6 bases and J lost 9, with 21 bases in between. The CDR3 consists of 15 residues. Germline V gene sequence: CDR1 SGHAT, CDR2 FQDESV (reference sequence). The CDR3 DNA is TGTGCCAGCAGAGACCACCCGGAGGTACCCAGTGAGCAGTTCTTC. Its protein product is CASRDHPEVPSEQFF.

In its sample, this clonotype was seen many times. The genes are TRBV30 and TRBJ2-7; D unclear. The V and J ends lost 0 bases and 3 bases respectively, with 6 bases between them. The CDR3 is 12 residues long. In germline, CDR1 is GTSNPN, CDR2 SVGIG (reference sequence). The CDR3 is CAWSVSGYEQYF. In nucleotides, the CDR3 is TGTGCCTGGAGTGTCTCGGGCTACGAGCAGTACTTC.

This clonotype was recorded at least ten times. V gene TRBV5-5 combines with J gene TRBJ2-5, with D possibly matching TRBD1 (6 bases). Germline CDR1 SGHKS, CDR2 YYEKEE (reference sequence). V dropped 3 bases and J dropped 2 bases, with 20 bases sitting between them. The CDR3 runs 17 residues. The CDR3 region is CASSYRQAGWGQETQYF. The CDR3 DNA reads TGTGCCAGCAGCTACCGACAGGCCGGTTGGGGGCAAGAGACCCAGTACTTC.

This clonotype was seen a few times. This rearrangement joins TRBV5-4 to TRBJ2-7; D call uncertain. Between the trimmed V and J ends, which lost 0 bases and 3 bases, there was a span of 4 bases. Per the germline V gene, CDR1 is SGHNT and CDR2 is YYREEE (reference sequence). The CDR3 length is 12 residues. The CDR3 here is CASSLDIYEQYF. CDR3 DNA sequence: TGTGCCAGCAGCTTGGATATCTACGAGCAGTACTTC.

This clonotype showed up many times. The chain links TRBV28 to TRBJ2-5; a possible D gene is TRBD1 (5 bases). CDR3 length equals 14 residues. Germline lookup yields CDR1 MDHEN and CDR2 SYDVKM. V lost 8 bases to trimming and J lost 2 bases, with 15 bases between them. CDR3 sequence reads: CASGAGLLQETQYF. The CDR3, as DNA: TGTGCCAGCGGGGCAGGGCTCCTTCAAGAGACCCAGTACTTC.

This clonotype appeared many times. J is TRBJ1-1 and V is TRBV30; no definite D call. The CDR3 length is 13 residues. The germline CDR1 and CDR2 sequences are GTSNPN and SVGIG (reference sequence). Between the trimmed V and J ends, which lost 1 base and 1 base, there was a span of 7 bases. CDR3 DNA sequence: TGTGCCTGGAGTGCCCTAGAGAACACTGAAGCTTTCTTT. Translated: CAWSALENTEAFF.

This clonotype was recorded many times. V gene TRBV28 combines with J gene TRBJ1-5; possibly TRBD1 for D (6 bases). Trimming cost V 6 bases and J 0 bases, with 15 bases left between them. The CDR3 extends over 16 amino acids. In germline, CDR1 is MDHEN, CDR2 SYDVKM. DNA for the CDR3: TGTGCCAGCAGAGAACAGGGAAGTGATAGCAATCAGCCCCAGCATTTT. It codes for CASREQGSDSNQPQHF. The whole variable domain, remainder taken from reference TRBV28 and TRBJ1-5, is DVKVTQSSRYLVKRTGEKVFLECVQDMDHENMFWYRQDPGLGLRLIYFSYDVKMKEKGDIPEGYSVSREKKERFSLILESASTNQTSMYLCASREQGSDSNQPQHFGDGTRLSIL.

The chain recombines TRBV5-1 with TRBJ2-3; 10 bases map to TRBD1. Germline values: CDR1 SGHRS, CDR2 YFSETQ. Trimming took 4 bases from V and 4 from J; bases not matched to a gene: 6. The CDR3 is made up of 15 amino acids. The CDR3 coding sequence is TGCGCCAGCAGCGGGACAGGGGATAATTCAGATACGCAGTATTTT. This sequence encodes CASSGTGDNSDTQYF.

This clonotype was observed at least ten times. The chain combines TRBV6-1 with TRBJ2-3, with D perhaps matching TRBD1 or TRBD2 (5 bases each). The V gene lost 1 base and the J gene lost 3 bases, with 17 bases spanning the gap. CDR1 and CDR2 (germline): MNHNS, SASEGT. The CDR3 is made up of 17 amino acids. CDR3: CASSEGGEGWGTDTQYF. DNA for the CDR3: TGTGCCAGCAGTGAAGGGGGAGAAGGGTGGGGGACAGATACGCAGTATTTT.

This clonotype occurred many times. The chain employs TRBV20-1 and TRBJ2-2; D ambiguous. Trimming took off 0 bases at V and 6 bases at J, with 8 bases between the two ends. Germline-derived CDR1 and CDR2 are DFQATT and SNEGSKA (reference sequence). There are 13 residues in the CDR3. The DNA of the CDR3 is TGCAGTGCTAGAGATGGGCAGCCCGGGGAGCTGTTTTTT. It is translated as CSARDGQPGELFF.

Many counts were recorded for this clonotype. The chain recombines TRBV11-2 with TRBJ2-3; 7 bases fit TRBD2. J was trimmed by 2 bases and V by 3 bases; bases with no gene match: 11. The V gene's germline CDR1 is SGHAT and CDR2 FQNNGV. The CDR3 is made up of 17 amino acids. CDR3 residues: CASSFIGGSGSTDTQYF. Written as DNA, the CDR3 is TGTGCCAGCAGCTTTATCGGCGGGAGTGGGTCCACAGATACGCAGTATTTT.

In its sample, this clonotype was seen many times. The CDR3 is CASSELLRENGYTF. The CDR3 DNA reads TGTGCCAGCAGTGAATTGTTGAGGGAAAATGGCTACACCTTC. This chain uses TRBV2 with TRBJ1-2; D remains unclear. V lost 2 bases and J lost 6, with 13 bases in between. Germline CDR1 reads SNHLY; CDR2 reads FYNNEI. This CDR3 has 14 residues.

The chain carries TRBV20-1 and TRBJ2-5, with TRBD1 as a possible D gene (5 bases). Germline CDR1 reads DFQATT; CDR2 reads SNEGSKA (reference sequence). This CDR3 comprises 15 residues. V was cut by 4 bases and J by 5 bases, with 20 bases left in between. The CDR3 nucleotides are TGCAGTGCTATGGTTGGGGCCCAAATAGGGGAGACCCAGTACTTC. It codes for CSAMVGAQIGETQYF.

This clonotype was detected ten times or more. This sequence joins TRBV28 and TRBJ1-6; no definite D call. Between the trimmed V and J ends, which lost 6 bases and 4 bases, there was a span of 4 bases. This CDR3 spans 12 amino acids. From germline, CDR1 is MDHEN and CDR2 SYDVKM. For the CDR3, the DNA is TGTGCCAGCAGCAAGTATAATTCACCCCTCCACTTT. This gives the protein CASSKYNSPLHF.

This clonotype was counted many times. The genes are TRBV5-1 and TRBJ2-2; D is perhaps TRBD2 (6 bases). Germline lookup yields CDR1 SGHRS and CDR2 YFSETQ. The CDR3 runs 14 residues. Deletions cut 5 bases from V and 4 bases from J, with 12 bases between. The CDR3 loop is CASRLGLRTGELFF. CDR3 in DNA: TGCGCCAGCAGACTGGGACTCCGCACCGGGGAGCTGTTTTTT.

This clonotype was seen many times. The chain links TRBV7-9 to TRBJ1-4, with a weak D call TRBD1 (5 bases). In germline, CDR1 is SEHNR, CDR2 FQNEAQ (reference sequence). V shed 0 bases and J shed 5 bases, with 16 bases lying between them. The CDR3 has 17 residues. CDR3 bases: TGTGCCAGCAGCTTAGCAGGAGCCTCCAGGGAGAATGAAAAACTGTTTTTT. It yields the protein CASSLAGASRENEKLFF.